These 16 T cell receptor beta chains originate from one sample sequenced in a study of cytomegalovirus exposure and HLA in healthy donors. PCR primers comprised 60 Vbeta and 13 Jbeta primers. Clones were read by immunoSEQ multiplex PCR, and TCRdb kept only the in-frame ones, dropping some. Of more than 95,000 clones listed, around 74% are singletons. The sample was PBMCs. The source of these receptors is a woman aged 35 to 49 in good health and CMV-seropositive.

This chain links TRBV2 with TRBJ2-5; 10 bases are a match to TRBD2. With V trimmed by 6 bases and J by 9 bases, 13 bases remained unmatched. The CDR3 loop spans 15 amino acids. CDR1 and CDR2 (germline): SNHLY, FYNNEI. In nucleotides, the CDR3 is TGTGCCAGCAGACCCCTAGCGGGGGTTTCTAGGGCCCAGTACTTC. This translates into CASRPLAGVSRAQYF.

V usage is TRBV9 and J usage is TRBJ1-4; 12 bases are shared with TRBD1. The CDR3 runs 17 residues. The V and J ends lost 3 bases and 4 bases, in that order; junction bases with no gene match: 7. The germline V gene encodes CDR1 SGDLS and CDR2 YYNGEE. This CDR3 is CASSARDRGQFNEKLFF. DNA for the CDR3: TGTGCCAGCAGCGCCCGGGACAGGGGGCAGTTTAATGAAAAACTGTTTTTT.

The chain joins TRBV4-2 to TRBJ2-1; D gene unclear. The CDR3 sequence is 16 residues long. Germline V gene sequence: CDR1 LGHNA, CDR2 YNFKEQ. Deletions cut 0 bases from V and 6 bases from J, with 15 bases between. The CDR3 DNA reads as TGTGCCAGCAGCCAAGATGTAGGAGAGGCGGTCAATGAGCAGTTCTTC. Encoded protein: CASSQDVGEAVNEQFF.

This clone has only a few counts. The gene calls are TRBV5-1 and TRBJ1-1; TRBD1 is a possible D gene (6 bases). V was shortened by 4 bases and J by 10 bases, with 17 bases between the two germline ends. This CDR3 spans 13 amino acids. In germline, CDR1 is SGHRS, CDR2 YFSETQ. The chain's CDR3 is CASSIGHRVGAFF. The DNA for the CDR3 is TGCGCCAGCAGCATCGGACACAGGGTAGGAGCTTTCTTT. Full variable domain (missing parts from reference TRBV5-1 and TRBJ1-1): KAGVTQTPRYLIKTRGQQVTLSCSPISGHRSVSWYQQTPGQGLQFLFEYFSETQRNKGNFPGRFSGRQFSNSRSEMNVSTLELGDSALYLCASSIGHRVGAFFGQGTRLTVV.

The chain uses TRBV27 and TRBJ2-1, with D uncertain. V was cut by 2 bases and J by 0 bases, with 17 bases left in between. The CDR3 loop spans 18 amino acids. Germline V gives CDR1 MNHEY, CDR2 SMNVEV (reference sequence). The CDR3 region has the DNA TGTGCCAGCAGTTTAAGGTTGGGCCCGGTGGGCTCCTACAATGAGCAGTTCTTC. Translating it yields CASSLRLGPVGSYNEQFF.

The chain employs TRBV7-6 and TRBJ2-5; 7 bases agree with TRBD2. Germline assignment: CDR1 SGHVS and CDR2 FNYEAQ. The CDR3 consists of 14 residues. V dropped 2 bases and J dropped 6; count of bases not matched to a gene: 6. The CDR3 reads CASSLLREGKTQYF. The CDR3 DNA reads as TGTGCCAGCAGCTTATTGAGGGAGGGAAAGACCCAGTACTTC.

The chain carries TRBV27 and TRBJ1-5, with 8 nucleotides matching TRBD1. The CDR3 extends over 18 amino acids. Germline V lookup: CDR1 MNHEY, CDR2 SMNVEV (reference sequence). J lost 0 bases, V lost 1 base, and 8 bases had no gene match. Here the CDR3 DNA reads TGTGCCAGCAGTTTATTTGGGACAGGTGATTATAGCAATCAGCCCCAGCATTTT. Its protein is CASSLFGTGDYSNQPQHF.

The chain joins TRBV7-2 to TRBJ2-1; a weak D match, TRBD1 (5 bases). V lost 1 base to trimming and J lost 6 bases, with 10 bases between them. Germline CDR1 reads SGHTA; CDR2 reads FQGNSA. The CDR3 is 14 amino acids. The CDR3 sequence is CASSLGHRRNEQFF. CDR3 nucleotide sequence: TGTGCCAGCAGCTTAGGGCACAGGCGCAATGAGCAGTTCTTC.

The chain joins TRBV11-1 to TRBJ1-1; 7 bases are shared with TRBD1. CDR3 length: 15 residues. Germline lookup yields CDR1 SGHAT and CDR2 FQDESV (reference sequence). V shed 5 bases and J 1 base; nucleotides not matched to a gene: 7. CDR3 amino acids: CASSTEGAWNTEAFF. The CDR3, as DNA: TGTGCCAGCAGCACAGAGGGGGCGTGGAACACTGAAGCTTTCTTT.

The V and J genes are TRBV9 and TRBJ2-5, with 13 bases that match TRBD2. CDR3 size: 15 residues. V lost 4 bases to trimming and J lost 5 bases; unmatched junction nucleotides: 5. Germline V gives CDR1 SGDLS, CDR2 YYNGEE. CDR3 nucleotide sequence: TGTGCCAGCAGCCCCAGGACTAGCGGGGGTGAGACCCAGTACTTC. Translating it yields CASSPRTSGGETQYF.

The V gene is TRBV5-1, the J gene TRBJ2-1; a possible D gene is TRBD1 (7 bases). The length of the CDR3 is 15 residues. V was trimmed by 3 bases and J by 7 bases, leaving 17 bases between them. Germline CDR1 SGHRS, CDR2 YFSETQ. Here the CDR3 reads CASSSIPAGGNEQFF. Here the CDR3 DNA reads TGCGCCAGCAGCTCCATCCCGGCAGGGGGGAATGAGCAGTTCTTC.

This clone showed up just once. The chain has TRBV18 and TRBJ2-7; tentative D call: TRBD2 (6 bases). Germline values: CDR1 KGHSH, CDR2 LQKENI. The CDR3 is 12 residues long. V lost 4 bases to trimming and J lost 3 bases, with 7 bases between them. The CDR3 sequence: CASSLEGYEQYF. CDR3 coding DNA: TGTGCCAGCTCACTGGAGGGCTACGAGCAGTACTTC.

This clone was counted once. The chain is built from TRBV5-5 and TRBJ1-5; D is undetermined. The V and J ends lost 2 bases and 0 bases respectively, with 3 bases between them. The CDR3 is made up of 13 amino acids. The germline gives CDR1 SGHKS, CDR2 YYEKEE (reference sequence). The CDR3, as DNA: TGTGCCAGCAGCTTTATTAGCAATCAGCCCCAGCATTTT. Encoded protein: CASSFISNQPQHF.

The chain recombines TRBV4-2 with TRBJ2-7; D perhaps matches TRBD2 (6 bases). Trimming left V 3 bases short and J 6 bases short, with 15 bases between. The CDR3 sequence is 14 residues long. Germline V lookup: CDR1 LGHNA, CDR2 YNFKEQ. DNA of the CDR3: TGTGCCAGCAGCCATCCCGGGGAGGTGGGCGAGCAGTACTTC. Translation gives CASSHPGEVGEQYF.

This CDR3 reads CASRQVGSSGNTIYF. The CDR3 bases are TGTGCCAGTAGGCAAGTGGGGAGCTCTGGAAACACCATATATTTT. The chain joins TRBV19 to TRBJ1-3; D not resolved. Germline-derived CDR1 and CDR2 are LNHDA and SQIVND (reference sequence). The CDR3 has 15 amino acids. V shed 6 bases and J shed 0 bases, with 12 bases lying between them.

The V call is TRBV11-2, the J call TRBJ2-5; no clear D. Germline V CDR1 and CDR2: SGHAT, FQNNGV. V was cut by 5 bases and J by 2 bases, with 12 bases left in between. The CDR3 totals 14 residues. The CDR3 bases are TGTGCCAGCAGCCCGTATGACGGGCAAGAGACCCAGTACTTC. Amino acids: CASSPYDGQETQYF. The entire variable domain, with the rest obtained from reference TRBV11-2 and TRBJ2-5, is as follows: EAGVAQSPRYKIIEKRQSVAFWCNPISGHATLYWYQQILGQGPKLLIQFQNNGVVDDSQLPKDRFSAERLKGVDSTLKIQPAKLEDSAVYLCASSPYDGQETQYFGPGTRLLVL.